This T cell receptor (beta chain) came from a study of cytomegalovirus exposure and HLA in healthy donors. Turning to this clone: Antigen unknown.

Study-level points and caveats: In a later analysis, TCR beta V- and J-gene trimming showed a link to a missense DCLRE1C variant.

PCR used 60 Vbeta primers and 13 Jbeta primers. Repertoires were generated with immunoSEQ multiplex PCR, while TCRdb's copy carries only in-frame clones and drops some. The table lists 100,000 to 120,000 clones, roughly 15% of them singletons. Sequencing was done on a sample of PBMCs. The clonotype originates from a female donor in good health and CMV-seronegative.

Here the CDR3 DNA reads TGTGCCAGCAGAGCGCGTAGGGACAGGAACACTGAAGCTTTCTTT. This encodes CASRARRDRNTEAFF. The chain combines TRBV28 with TRBJ1-1; 7 bases are shared with TRBD1. V gave up 6 bases and J gave up 1 base; unmatched junction bases: 8. The CDR3 runs to 15 residues. CDR1 MDHEN and CDR2 SYDVKM come from the germline V gene.